Listed below are T cell receptor beta chains from one sample, sequenced in a study of technical replicates of blood from a handful of donors. Data came from immunoSEQ multiplex PCR; TCRdb stores just in-frame clones and leaves some out. Here the sample spans some 70,000 clones, approximately 90% being singletons. The specimen was PBMCs. These receptors originate from a human donor in good health. Some clones in this sample may be carry-over from other donors' samples. Both conserved end residues are part of each CDR3. D genes are given only for firm matches. Clone size is given for some rows only: seen once, a few or many times, or a class if the clone is expanded.

J gene	D gene	V gene	clone size	CDR3 protein	CDR3 DNA
TRBJ1-1	TRBD1	TRBV2	medium-sized	CASSRGQGPEAFF	TGTGCCAGCAGTAGGGGACAGGGACCTGAAGCTTTCTTT
TRBJ2-2	-	TRBV7-2	-	CASSLYGNTGELFF	TGTGCCAGCAGCTTATACGGGAACACCGGGGAGCTGTTTTTT
TRBJ2-1	-	TRBV4-3	once	CASKPTLTSYNEQFF	TGCGCCAGCAAACCTACGCTTACTTCCTACAATGAGCAGTTCTTC
TRBJ2-2	TRBD2	TRBV9	once	CASKGTSGTGELFF	TGTGCCAGCAAAGGGACTAGCGGGACCGGGGAGCTGTTTTTT
TRBJ2-1	TRBD2	TRBV7-9	-	CASSALTGLAGVNEQFF	TGTGCCAGCAGCGCCTTAACGGGACTAGCGGGGGTAAATGAGCAGTTCTTC
TRBJ2-2	-	TRBV6-6	-	CASSGRDLNTGELFF	TGTGCCAGCAGTGGCCGGGACTTGAACACCGGGGAGCTGTTTTTT
TRBJ2-5	-	TRBV6-1	-	CASTQAPGAQETQYF	TGTGCCAGCACCCAAGCCCCAGGGGCCCAAGAGACCCAGTACTTC
TRBJ2-2	TRBD2	TRBV5-1	-	CASSLGSGSAGELFF	TGCGCCAGCAGCTTGGGAAGCGGGAGCGCCGGGGAGCTGTTTTTT
TRBJ2-6	-	TRBV4-3	-	CASSPLRTGVSGANVLTF	TGCGCCAGCAGCCCCCTTCGGACGGGGGTTTCTGGGGCCAACGTCCTGACTTTC
TRBJ2-3	TRBD2	TRBV5-1	once	CASSLTSGTDTQYF	TGCGCCAGCAGCTTGACTAGCGGCACAGATACGCAGTATTTT
TRBJ2-1	TRBD1	TRBV5-4	-	CASSFRTGSYNEQFF	TGTGCCAGCAGCTTTCGGACAGGAAGCTACAATGAGCAGTTCTTC
TRBJ2-5	-	TRBV10-3	-	CATRVAMQDGETQYF	TGTGCCACCAGGGTAGCGATGCAGGATGGAGAGACCCAGTACTTC
TRBJ2-5	TRBD2	TRBV7-7	-	CASSPSGGGQETQYF	TGTGCCAGCAGCCCCTCGGGCGGGGGTCAAGAGACCCAGTACTTC
TRBJ1-2	-	TRBV7-9	-	CASSGGLIYGYTF	TGTGCCAGCAGTGGGGGACTTATCTATGGCTACACCTTC
TRBJ2-7	-	TRBV7-8	few	CASSLLSYSPGFEQYF	TGTGCCAGCAGCTTACTGTCCTACAGTCCGGGGTTCGAGCAGTACTTC
TRBJ2-3	TRBD1	TRBV14	-	CASSQVMAGTGPTDTQYF	TGTGCCAGCAGCCAAGTTATGGCCGGGACAGGGCCCACAGATACGCAGTATTTT
TRBJ1-2	TRBD1	TRBV30	-	CAWGTGGNYGYTF	TGTGCCTGGGGGACAGGGGGTAACTATGGCTACACCTTC